One sample yielded the 6 T cell receptor beta chains listed below, sequenced in a study of blood T cell repertoires in COVID-19. Libraries were prepared by immunoSEQ multiplex PCR; TCRdb keeps only in-frame clonotypes and omits some of them. The sample yields about 150,000 clones, more than 75% seen once. Sequencing was performed on PBMCs or T cells enriched from blood (not recorded which). These receptor sequences come from a woman aged 45 to 65 who had recovered from COVID-19.

The chain joins TRBV3-1 (or the pseudogene TRBV3-2) to TRBJ1-3, with D unclear. The germline V and J ends were trimmed by 4 bases and 0 bases, with 10 bases remaining between them. The CDR3 spans 15 residues. From germline, CDR1 is LGHDT and CDR2 YNNKEL (reference sequence). CDR3 sequence: CASSPQTVSGNTIYF. The CDR3 DNA follows: TGTGCCAGCAGCCCACAGACGGTCTCTGGAAACACCATATATTTT.

This clone occurred a few times. V is TRBV7-2 and J is TRBJ2-1; possibly TRBD1 for D (5 bases). In germline, CDR1 is SGHTA, CDR2 FQGNSA. The CDR3 runs 13 residues. The germline V and J ends were trimmed by 2 bases and 8 bases, with 10 bases remaining between them. Here the CDR3 DNA reads TGTGCCAGCAGCTTATACTCCAGGGATGAGCAGTTCTTC. It is translated as CASSLYSRDEQFF.

The CDR3 nucleotides read TGTGCCAGCAATCAAGGGGTAGGGAAACTGTTTTTT. Its translation is CASNQGVGKLFF. The chain uses TRBV12-3 or TRBV12-4 and TRBJ1-4; maybe TRBD1 (5 bases). With 7 bases removed from V and 11 bases from J, the gap between germline ends came to 14 bases. CDR3 length: 12 amino acids.

In this sample, this clone turned up once. The gene calls are TRBV5-1 and TRBJ2-3; 8 bases are a match to TRBD2. With 4 bases clipped from V and 4 bases from J, the junction kept 14 bases outside the gene matches. The germline gives CDR1 SGHRS, CDR2 YFSETQ. The CDR3 spans 17 residues. CDR3 region: CASSAGISGVGADTQYF. In DNA, the CDR3 is TGCGCCAGCAGCGCCGGAATTAGCGGGGTAGGGGCAGATACGCAGTATTTT.

The genes are TRBV11-3 and TRBJ2-1; 11 bases line up with TRBD1. The CDR3 loop spans 16 amino acids. CDR1 is SGHNT and CDR2 is YENEEA in the germline V gene. J gave up 9 bases and V 1 base, and 8 bases lay outside the gene matches. The DNA of the CDR3 is TGTGCCAGCAGCTTAGGGCGGGGGACAGGGGGGGTTGAGCAGTTCTTC. The encoded protein is CASSLGRGTGGVEQFF.

The chain employs TRBV15 and TRBJ2-7; D not resolved. CDR1 LNHNV and CDR2 YYDKDF come from the germline V gene (reference sequence). The CDR3 runs to 13 residues. Deletions cut 3 bases from V and 1 base from J, with 7 bases between. Here the CDR3 reads CATSSTRSYEQYF. For the CDR3, the DNA is TGTGCCACCAGCAGCACGAGATCCTACGAGCAGTACTTC.